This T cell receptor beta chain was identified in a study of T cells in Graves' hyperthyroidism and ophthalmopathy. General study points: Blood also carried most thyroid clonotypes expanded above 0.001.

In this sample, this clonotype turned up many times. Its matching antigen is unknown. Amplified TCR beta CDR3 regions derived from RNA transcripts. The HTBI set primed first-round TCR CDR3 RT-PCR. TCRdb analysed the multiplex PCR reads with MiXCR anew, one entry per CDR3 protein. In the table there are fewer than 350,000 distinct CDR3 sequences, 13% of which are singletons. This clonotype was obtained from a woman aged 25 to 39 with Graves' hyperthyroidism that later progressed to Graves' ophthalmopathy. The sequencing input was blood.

The CDR3 here is CASSLALSGEVNEKLFF. In DNA, the CDR3 is TGTGCCAGCAGTTTAGCTCTCTCCGGGGAAGTTAATGAAAAACTGTTTTTT. The rearrangement joins TRBV28 to TRBJ1-4; D uncertain. The CDR3 covers 17 residues. The V end lost 2 bases, the J end lost 4 bases, and 17 bases lay between the germline ends. Germline V lookup: CDR1 MDHEN, CDR2 SYDVKM.